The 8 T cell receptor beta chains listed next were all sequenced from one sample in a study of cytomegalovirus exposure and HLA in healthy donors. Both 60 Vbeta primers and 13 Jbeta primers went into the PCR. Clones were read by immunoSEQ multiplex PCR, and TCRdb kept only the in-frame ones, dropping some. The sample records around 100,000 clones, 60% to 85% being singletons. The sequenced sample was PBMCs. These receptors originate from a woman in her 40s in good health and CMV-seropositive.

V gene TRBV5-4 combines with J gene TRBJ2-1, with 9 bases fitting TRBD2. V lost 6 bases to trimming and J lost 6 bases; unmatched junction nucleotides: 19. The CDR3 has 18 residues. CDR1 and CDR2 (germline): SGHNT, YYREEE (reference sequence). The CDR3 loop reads CASTSGASGIPLSNEQFF. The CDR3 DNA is TGTGCCAGCACCTCCGGCGCTAGCGGGATTCCCCTCTCCAATGAGCAGTTCTTC.

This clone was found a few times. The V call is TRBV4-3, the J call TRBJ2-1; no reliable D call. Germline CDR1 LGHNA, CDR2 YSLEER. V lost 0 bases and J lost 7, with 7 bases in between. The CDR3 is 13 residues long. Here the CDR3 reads CASSQDWANEQFF. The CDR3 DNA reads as TGCGCCAGCAGCCAAGATTGGGCTAATGAGCAGTTCTTC.

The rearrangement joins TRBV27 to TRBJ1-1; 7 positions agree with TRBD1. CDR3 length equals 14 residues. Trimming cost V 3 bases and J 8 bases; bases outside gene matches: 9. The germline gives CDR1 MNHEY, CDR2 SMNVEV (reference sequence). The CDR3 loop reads CASSLHRDSREAFF. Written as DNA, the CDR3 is TGTGCCAGCAGTTTGCACCGGGACAGCCGGGAAGCTTTCTTT.

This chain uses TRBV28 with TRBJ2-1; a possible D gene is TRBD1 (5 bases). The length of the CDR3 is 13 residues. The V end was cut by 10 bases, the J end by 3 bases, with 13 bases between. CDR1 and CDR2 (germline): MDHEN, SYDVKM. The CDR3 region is CATAPDSYNEQFF. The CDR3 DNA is TGTGCCACCGCTCCTGACAGCTACAATGAGCAGTTCTTC.

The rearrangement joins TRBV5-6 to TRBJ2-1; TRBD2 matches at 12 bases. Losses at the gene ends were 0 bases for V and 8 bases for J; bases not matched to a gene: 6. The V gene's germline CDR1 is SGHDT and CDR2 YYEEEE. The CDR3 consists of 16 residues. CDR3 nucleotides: TGTGCCAGCAGCTTGGGGACTAGCGGGAAGTTAGATGAGCAGTTCTTC. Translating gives CASSLGTSGKLDEQFF.

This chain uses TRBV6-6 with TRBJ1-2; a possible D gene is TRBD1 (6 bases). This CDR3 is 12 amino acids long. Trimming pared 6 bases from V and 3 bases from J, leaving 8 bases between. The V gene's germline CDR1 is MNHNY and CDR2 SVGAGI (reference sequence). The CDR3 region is CASRQGDYGYTF. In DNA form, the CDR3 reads TGTGCCAGCAGACAGGGTGACTATGGCTACACCTTC.

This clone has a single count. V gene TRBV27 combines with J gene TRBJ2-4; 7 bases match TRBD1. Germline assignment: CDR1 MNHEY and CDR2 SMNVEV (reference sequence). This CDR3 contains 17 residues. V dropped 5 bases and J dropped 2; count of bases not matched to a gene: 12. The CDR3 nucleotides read TGTGCCAGCAGTAGGGACAGCGAGGCCGCTTCCAAAAACATTCAGTACTTC. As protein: CASSRDSEAASKNIQYF.

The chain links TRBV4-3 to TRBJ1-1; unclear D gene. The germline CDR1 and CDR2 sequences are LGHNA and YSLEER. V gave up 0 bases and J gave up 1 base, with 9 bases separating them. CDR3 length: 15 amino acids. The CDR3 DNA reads TGCGCCAGCAGCCAAGAACCGGGAGCGAACACTGAAGCTTTCTTT. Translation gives CASSQEPGANTEAFF.